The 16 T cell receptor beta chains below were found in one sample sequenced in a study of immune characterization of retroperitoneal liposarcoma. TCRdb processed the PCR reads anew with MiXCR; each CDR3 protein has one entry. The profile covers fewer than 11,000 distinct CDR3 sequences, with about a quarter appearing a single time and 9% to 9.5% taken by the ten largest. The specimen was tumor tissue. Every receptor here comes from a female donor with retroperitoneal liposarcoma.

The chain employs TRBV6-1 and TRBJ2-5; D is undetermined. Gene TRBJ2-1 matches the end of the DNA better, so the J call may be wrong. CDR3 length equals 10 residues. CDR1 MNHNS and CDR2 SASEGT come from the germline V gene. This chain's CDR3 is CASRGNEQFF. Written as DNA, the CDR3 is TGTGCCAGCAGGGGAAATGAGCAGTTCTTC.

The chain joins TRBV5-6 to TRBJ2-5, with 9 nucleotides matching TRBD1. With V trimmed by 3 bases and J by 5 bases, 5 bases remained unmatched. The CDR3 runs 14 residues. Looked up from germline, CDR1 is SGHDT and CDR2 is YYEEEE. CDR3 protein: CASSWGTGFETQYF. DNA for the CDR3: TGTGCCAGCAGCTGGGGGACAGGGTTCGAGACCCAGTACTTC.

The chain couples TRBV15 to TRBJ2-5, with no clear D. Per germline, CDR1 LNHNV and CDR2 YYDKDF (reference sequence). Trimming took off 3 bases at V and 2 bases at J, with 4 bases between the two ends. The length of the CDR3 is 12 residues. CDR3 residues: CATSSGQETQYF. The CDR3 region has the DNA TGTGCCACCAGCAGCGGTCAAGAGACCCAGTACTTC. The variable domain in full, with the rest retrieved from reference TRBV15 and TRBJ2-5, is DAMVIQNPRYQVTQFGKPVTLSCSQTLNHNVMYWYQQKSSQAPKLLFHYYDKDFNNEADTPDNFQSRRPNTSFCFLDIRSPGLGDTAMYLCATSSGQETQYFGPGTRLLVL.

The CDR3 sequence: CASSPRASSYNEQYF. The CDR3 bases are TGTGCCAGCAGCCCAAGGGCTAGCTCCTACAATGAGCAGTACTTC. V usage is TRBV7-3 and J usage is TRBJ2-5, with a possible D match to TRBD2 (5 bases). The V gene lost 5 bases and the J gene lost 11 bases, with 24 bases spanning the gap. CDR1 SGHTA and CDR2 FQGTGA come from the germline V gene. The CDR3 runs to 15 residues.

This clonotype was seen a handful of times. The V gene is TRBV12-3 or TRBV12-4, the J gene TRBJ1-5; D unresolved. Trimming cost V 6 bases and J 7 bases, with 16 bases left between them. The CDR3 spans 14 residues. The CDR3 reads CASRILAPDQPQHF. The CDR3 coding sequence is TGTGCCAGCAGAATATTAGCACCCGACCAGCCCCAGCATTTT.

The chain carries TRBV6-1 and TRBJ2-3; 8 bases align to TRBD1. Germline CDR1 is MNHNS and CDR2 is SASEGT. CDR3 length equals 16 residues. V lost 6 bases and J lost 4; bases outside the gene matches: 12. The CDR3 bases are TGTGCCAGCAGCACCTCTGCCGGACAGGGAGCAGATACGCAGTATTTT. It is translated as CASSTSAGQGADTQYF.

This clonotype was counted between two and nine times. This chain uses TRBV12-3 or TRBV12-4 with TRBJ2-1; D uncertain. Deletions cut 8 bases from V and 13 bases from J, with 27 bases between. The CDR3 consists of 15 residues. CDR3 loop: CASAPITSLEETQFF. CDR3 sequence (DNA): TGTGCCAGCGCGCCCATCACTTCCCTTGAGGAGACCCAGTTCTTC.

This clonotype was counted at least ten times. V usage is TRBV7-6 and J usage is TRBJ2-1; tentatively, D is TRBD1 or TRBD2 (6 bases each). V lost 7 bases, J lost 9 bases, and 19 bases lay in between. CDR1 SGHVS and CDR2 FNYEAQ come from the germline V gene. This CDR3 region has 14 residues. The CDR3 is CASKLSIQGGEQFF. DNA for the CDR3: TGTGCCAGCAAACTTTCGATACAGGGAGGTGAGCAGTTCTTC.

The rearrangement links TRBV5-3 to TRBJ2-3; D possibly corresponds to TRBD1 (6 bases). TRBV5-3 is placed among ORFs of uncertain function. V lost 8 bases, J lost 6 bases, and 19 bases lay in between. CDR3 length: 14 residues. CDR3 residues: CASSDSRGGDTQYF. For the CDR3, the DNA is TGTGCCAGCAGCGATAGCAGGGGTGGGGATACGCAGTATTTT.

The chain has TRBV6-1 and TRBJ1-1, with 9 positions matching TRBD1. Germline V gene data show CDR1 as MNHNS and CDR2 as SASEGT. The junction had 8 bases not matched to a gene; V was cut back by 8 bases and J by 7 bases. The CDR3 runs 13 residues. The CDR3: CASDKGQGIEAFF. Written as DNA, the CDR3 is TGTGCCAGCGATAAGGGACAGGGAATTGAAGCTTTCTTT.

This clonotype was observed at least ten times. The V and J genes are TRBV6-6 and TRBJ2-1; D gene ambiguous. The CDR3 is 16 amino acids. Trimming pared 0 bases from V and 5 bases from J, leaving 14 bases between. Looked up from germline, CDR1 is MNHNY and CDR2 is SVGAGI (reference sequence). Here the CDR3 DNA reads TGTGCCAGCAGTTACTCGAATGGACCTTACCACAATGAGCAGTTCTTC. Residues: CASSYSNGPYHNEQFF.

The CDR3 sequence: CASSTEQGALTDTQYF. In DNA form, the CDR3 reads TGTGCCAGCAGTACCGAACAGGGGGCGTTAACAGATACGCAGTATTTT. The chain uses TRBV27 and TRBJ2-3; 9 positions match TRBD1. The V gene's germline CDR1 is MNHEY and CDR2 SMNVEV (reference sequence). The V and J ends lost 5 bases and 3 bases, in that order; junction bases with no gene match: 9. The CDR3 covers 16 residues.

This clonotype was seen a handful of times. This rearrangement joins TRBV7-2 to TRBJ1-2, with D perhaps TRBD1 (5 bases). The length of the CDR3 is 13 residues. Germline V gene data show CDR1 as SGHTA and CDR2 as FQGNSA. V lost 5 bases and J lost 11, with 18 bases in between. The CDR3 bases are TGTGCCAGCAGCCCAGGACGGGGCCAAGGGTACACCTTC. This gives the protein CASSPGRGQGYTF.

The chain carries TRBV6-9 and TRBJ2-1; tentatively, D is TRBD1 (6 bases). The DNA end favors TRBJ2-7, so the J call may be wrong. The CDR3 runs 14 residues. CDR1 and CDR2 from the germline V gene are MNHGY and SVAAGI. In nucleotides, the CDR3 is TGTGCCAGCAGTTATAGGGGGTCCTCCCATGAGCAGTACTTC. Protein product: CASSYRGSSHEQYF.

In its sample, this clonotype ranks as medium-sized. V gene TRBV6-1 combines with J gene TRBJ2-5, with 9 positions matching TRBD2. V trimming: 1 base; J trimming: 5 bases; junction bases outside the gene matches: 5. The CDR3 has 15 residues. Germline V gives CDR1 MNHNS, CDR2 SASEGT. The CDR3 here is CASSEEASGAETQYF. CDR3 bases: TGTGCCAGCAGTGAAGAGGCTAGCGGGGCGGAGACCCAGTACTTC.

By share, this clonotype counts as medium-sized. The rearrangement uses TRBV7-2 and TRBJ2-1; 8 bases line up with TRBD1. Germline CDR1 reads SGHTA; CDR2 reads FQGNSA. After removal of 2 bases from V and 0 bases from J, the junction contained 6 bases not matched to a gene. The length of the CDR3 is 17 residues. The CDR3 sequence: CASSLNGQGFSYNEQFF. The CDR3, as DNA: TGTGCCAGCAGCTTAAACGGACAGGGATTCTCCTACAATGAGCAGTTCTTC. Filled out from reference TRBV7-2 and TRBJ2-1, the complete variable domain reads GAGVSQSPSNKVTEKGKDVELRCDPISGHTALYWYRQSLGQGLEFLIYFQGNSAPDKSGLPSDRFSAERTGGSVSTLTIQRTQQEDSAVYLCASSLNGQGFSYNEQFFGPGTRLTVL.